The present TCR beta chain was sequenced within a study of glioma-infiltrating T cells after dendritic cell vaccination. Some clones are missing from TCRdb's copy, which holds only in-frame ones; the method was immunoSEQ multiplex PCR. The table has 100,000 or so clones, 90% seen once. This clone was seen once. Trimming pared 10 bases from V and 2 bases from J, leaving 15 bases between. Germline loops: CDR1 MNHEY, CDR2 SMNVEV (reference sequence). This CDR3 is built from 14 residues. Time point reported: after dendritic cell vaccination, including at tumor progression/relapse. Isocitrate dehydrogenase mutation was absent in all glioblastoma patients.

This sequence joins TRBV27 and TRBJ1-5, with a tentative D call TRBD1 (5 bases). Sample: blood, taken after dendritic cell vaccination. The TCR was taken from a human donor with glioblastoma. The CDR3 loop reads CATGIDDRNQPQHF. The CDR3 DNA reads TGTGCCACAGGGATCGACGATCGCAATCAGCCCCAGCATTTT.